A selection of T cell receptor beta chains follows, all from one sample in a study of blood T cell repertoires in COVID-19. Libraries were prepared by immunoSEQ multiplex PCR; TCRdb keeps only in-frame clonotypes and omits some of them. The sample consists of 40,000 to 45,000 clones, about 90% of them appearing once. Sequencing used peripheral blood. The receptors stem from a man in his fifties or sixties with active COVID-19. The CDR3 runs from the conserved cysteine through the conserved F or W. Fields, in order: V gene, CDR3 protein.

>TRBV18
CASSPMAGSDIQYF
>TRBV28
CASSLSDRGNSPLHF
>TRBV3-1/TRBV3-2
CASSQADRGRSTDTQYF
>TRBV9
CASSPQGGGYTF
>TRBV7-9
CASSLGTSGLSYNEQFF
>TRBV28
CASRRTSGTGTGELFF
>TRBV3-1/TRBV3-2
CASSFGHRELAFF
>TRBV30
CAWSGGTSGSDEQYF
>TRBV6-5
CASSFKEGEPYNEQFF
>TRBV3-1/TRBV3-2
CASSQTRYEQFF
>TRBV3-1/TRBV3-2
CASSQPGTDYGGYTF
>TRBV28
CASNIGNQPQHF
>TRBV5-1
CASRDLTSSPYEQYF
>TRBV28
CASSSPGGEQFF
>TRBV7-3
CASSITGGWGYTF
>TRBV27
CASGIRGQGETQYF
>TRBV30
CAWRGDSLYGYTF
>TRBV19
CASSIYSPSPVSTEAFF
>TRBV5-4
CASSLTGSGNTIYF
>TRBV5-8
CASSFDREQYF
>TRBV5-1
CASSLGPTNEREQYF
>TRBV19
CASSMVRVTASEQYF
>TRBV28
CASSPEAASGVYEQYF
>TRBV2
CASKGLAGAYEQFF
>TRBV24-1
CATATTSGRGSYNEQFF
>TRBV7-9
CASSLPSGSYETQYF
>TRBV2
CASSTGQDQPQHF
>TRBV30
CAWSNHGRGPAGSPLHF
>TRBV27
CASRPFPGLAAASEQFF
>TRBV7-3
CASASPGQGNNEQFF
>TRBV2
CASKSREGYQETQYF
>TRBV21-1
CASSKGEIREEAFF
>TRBV19
CASTGPADNSPLHF
>TRBV4-1
CASSQEYTGALNQPQHF
>TRBV5-1
CASSKTGEGNQPQHF
>TRBV6-5
CASSFSGEHYEQYF
>TRBV4-2
CASTSSGANQETQYF
>TRBV5-1
CASSPGTGALNEQFF
>TRBV7-9
CASSLALPGSSKGYTF
>TRBV7-8
CASSLWLGEEQPQHF
>TRBV19
CASSRGLSNQPQHF
>TRBV5-8
CASSLQAGGQGEQFF
>TRBV6-1
CASSDQGTYEQYF
>TRBV6-5
CAIKTSSSYEQYF
>TRBV27
CASSLLQSGANVLTF
>TRBV11-2
CASSGGQGAWETQYF
>TRBV28
CASSSGGTGGGGYTF
>TRBV7-2
CASSLVVKGDILYNEQFF
>TRBV2
CASRGGLAETTLTDTQYF
>TRBV28
CAISLGGQGGDTQYF
>TRBV5-6
CASSLDLADNEQFF
>TRBV29-1
CSVEDNRGAYGYTF
>TRBV7-9
CASSTDGVGTYEQYF
>TRBV15
CATSKGVMNTEAFF